This T cell receptor (beta chain) was recorded in a study of blood T cell repertoires in COVID-19. Overall study context: COVID-19 samples collected from the United States, Italy and Spain covered acute and convalescent phases. T cells, B-cell-depleted T cells, or PBMCs supplied cDNA or gDNA.

J gave up 4 bases and V 4 bases, and 8 bases lay outside the gene matches. Germline-derived CDR1 and CDR2 are SGHRS and YFSETQ. The CDR3 length is 15 residues. Sequencing was performed with immunoSEQ multiplex PCR; in TCRdb, only in-frame clones are kept and a portion is missing. The table has over 45,000 clones, over 80% seen once. The V and J genes are TRBV5-1 and TRBJ1-2, with TRBD1 matching over 9 bases. This clonotype was sampled from a human donor in a cohort sampled during active COVID-19. The sequencing input was peripheral blood. CDR3 protein: CASSPGTGLAYGYTF. CDR3 coding DNA: TGCGCCAGCAGCCCGGGGACAGGGTTGGCCTATGGCTACACCTTC.